This TCR beta chain was identified in a study of T-cell reconstitution after alpha-beta-depleted transplantation in children. The library targeted TCRbeta and was prepared with unique molecular identifiers. TCRdb processed the PCR reads anew with MiXCR; each CDR3 protein has one entry. The sample consists of approximately 800,000 distinct CDR3 sequences, approximately 15% of them appearing once. This CDR3 is built from 15 residues. Germline V gene sequence: CDR1 SGHRS, CDR2 YFSETQ. The J segment lost 3 bases and the V segment lost 4 bases, leaving 4 bases of the junction unmatched. This clonotype has a count of ten or more.

Sequenced material: PBMCs, mostly from graft donor cells, taken 360 days after TCRalphabeta/CD19-depleted stem cell transplant. The clonotype comes from a male patient younger than 18 who had a stem cell transplant for acute lymphoblastic leukemia, so the T cells may come from the graft donor. The V and J genes are TRBV5-1 and TRBJ2-2, with TRBD2 identical over 9 bases. CDR3 in amino acids: CASSLTSGYTGELFF. The CDR3 bases are TGCGCCAGCAGCCTGACTAGCGGATACACCGGGGAGCTGTTTTTT.